This T cell receptor (beta chain) was sequenced during a study of T-cell memory formation after mild COVID-19. Study-level results: Contracting clones from day 15 to 85 showed balanced CD4/CD8; later expanders favored CD4+.

TCRdb used MiXCR to reprocess the 5' RACE reads, holding one entry per CDR3 protein. The data show under 300,000 distinct CDR3 sequences, with 7.5% to 9.5% seen just once and about 20% held by the top ten. This CDR3 spans 16 amino acids. With 1 base removed from V and 2 bases from J, the gap between germline ends came to 13 bases. In germline, CDR1 is SGHVS, CDR2 FQNEAQ. To note about this clonotype: The antigen remains undetermined.

The sequence came from a man aged 18 to 29 who had mild COVID-19 (a few samples of this study predate the infection). Cell type and time point are not known. Material for sequencing was PBMCs or a T cell subset sorted from them (not recorded which). V is TRBV7-8 and J is TRBJ2-3; D is tentatively TRBD1 or TRBD2 (5 bases each). The CDR3 region is CASSLESGANTDTQYF. The DNA of the CDR3 is TGTGCCAGCAGCTTAGAGTCCGGGGCGAACACAGATACGCAGTATTTT.